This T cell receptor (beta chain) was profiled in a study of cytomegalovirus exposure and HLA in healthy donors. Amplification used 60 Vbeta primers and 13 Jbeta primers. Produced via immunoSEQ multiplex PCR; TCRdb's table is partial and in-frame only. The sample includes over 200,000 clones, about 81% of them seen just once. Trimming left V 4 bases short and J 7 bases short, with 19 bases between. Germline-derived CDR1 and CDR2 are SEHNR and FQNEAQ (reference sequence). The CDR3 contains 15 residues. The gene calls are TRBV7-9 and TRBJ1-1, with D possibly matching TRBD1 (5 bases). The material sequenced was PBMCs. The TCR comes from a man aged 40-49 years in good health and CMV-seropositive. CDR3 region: CASSWGDSAIGEAFF. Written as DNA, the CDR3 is TGTGCCAGCAGCTGGGGGGACTCCGCAATTGGTGAAGCTTTCTTT.